The 6 T cell receptor beta chains reported below all come from one sample, sequenced in a study of spatial heterogeneity in lung cancer. The time point denotes: sample taken at primary tumor resection. Researchers sequenced whole RNA taken from tumor, nontumor lung or frozen PBMC without sorting. TCRdb used MiXCR to reprocess the 5' RACE reads, holding one entry per CDR3 protein. The data show more than 9,000 distinct CDR3 sequences, 6.2% seen once. The specimen was normal lung tissue next to the tumor, collected at surgery. The source of these receptors is a male donor with early-stage non-small cell lung cancer.

By share, this clonotype counts as medium-sized (0.01 to 0.1%). The chain links TRBV30 to TRBJ1-2; D remains unclear. Looked up from germline, CDR1 is GTSNPN and CDR2 is SVGIG (reference sequence). The CDR3 covers 13 residues. Trimming took off 4 bases at V and 4 bases at J, with 13 bases between the two ends. The CDR3 region has the DNA TGTGCCTGGATCCCTCTGGTCGGCTATGGCTACACCTTC. Protein product: CAWIPLVGYGYTF.

In its sample, this clonotype was seen a few times. The chain joins TRBV7-2 to TRBJ2-7, with TRBD2 identical over 8 bases. CDR3 length: 16 amino acids. Germline CDR1 SGHTA, CDR2 FQGNSA. V lost 5 bases to trimming and J lost 2 bases; unmatched junction nucleotides: 11. The CDR3 nucleotides are TGTGCCAGCAGCGCACTGACTAGCGCCCTTCCCTACGAGCAGTACTTC. Translating gives CASSALTSALPYEQYF.

Ten or more counts support this clonotype. V usage is TRBV29-1 and J usage is TRBJ1-6, with a possible D match to TRBD1 (5 bases). V lost 1 base and J lost 9, with 10 bases in between. There are 13 residues in the CDR3. CDR1 is SQVTM, CDR2 ANQGSEA, per germline. The DNA of the CDR3 is TGCAGCGTTGAAGGGGACCGGGGTTCACCCCTCCACTTT. The encoded protein is CSVEGDRGSPLHF.

This clonotype was recorded many times. This rearrangement joins TRBV7-2 to TRBJ1-1; no definite D call. The germline CDR1 and CDR2 sequences are SGHTA and FQGNSA. The length of the CDR3 is 14 residues. The V gene lost 1 base and the J gene lost 1 base, with 7 bases spanning the gap. The CDR3 protein is CASSLDPGNTEAFF. CDR3 coding DNA: TGTGCCAGCAGCTTAGATCCAGGGAACACTGAAGCTTTCTTT.

About this clonotype: This could be a read error, since a much larger clone is one nucleotide away. The V gene is TRBV7-8, the J gene TRBJ2-2; D unresolved. This CDR3 contains 15 residues. Germline-derived CDR1 and CDR2 are SGHVS and FQNEAQ. Trimming shortened V by 2 bases and J by 0 bases, and 7 bases separated the two germline ends. As DNA, the CDR3 is TGTGCCAGCAGCTTATGGGTTGCGAACACCGGGGAGCTGTTTTTT. As protein: CASSLWVANTGELFF.

This clonotype was recorded at least ten times. The chain combines TRBV7-8 with TRBJ2-6; D uncertain. Trimming shortened V by 2 bases and J by 0 bases, and 2 bases separated the two germline ends. This CDR3 has 14 residues. Germline-derived CDR1 and CDR2 are SGHVS and FQNEAQ. CDR3 coding DNA: TGTGCCAGCAGCTTACCCTCTGGGGCCAACGTCCTGACTTTC. It translates to CASSLPSGANVLTF.